This T cell receptor (beta chain) stems from a study of blood T cells in healthy people across ages. Next came a second PCR, run for about 7 to 12 cycles, which used a sample-barcoded 5' primer along with a J-beta primer mix. TCRdb analysed the 5' RACE reads with MiXCR anew, one entry per CDR3 protein. The sample has about 570,000 distinct CDR3 sequences; roughly 28% are singletons. This CDR3 has 15 amino acids. Germline assignment: CDR1 LGHNA and CDR2 YNFKEQ. Trimming cost V 5 bases and J 5 bases; bases outside gene matches: 8. V is TRBV4-2 and J is TRBJ1-2; TRBD1 agrees at 10 bases. The clonotype originates from a woman aged 70-85 years in good health. Input material: blood. The chain's CDR3 is CASSSGQGEGYGYTF. The CDR3 DNA reads as TGTGCCAGCAGCTCCGGACAGGGGGAAGGGTATGGCTACACCTTC.